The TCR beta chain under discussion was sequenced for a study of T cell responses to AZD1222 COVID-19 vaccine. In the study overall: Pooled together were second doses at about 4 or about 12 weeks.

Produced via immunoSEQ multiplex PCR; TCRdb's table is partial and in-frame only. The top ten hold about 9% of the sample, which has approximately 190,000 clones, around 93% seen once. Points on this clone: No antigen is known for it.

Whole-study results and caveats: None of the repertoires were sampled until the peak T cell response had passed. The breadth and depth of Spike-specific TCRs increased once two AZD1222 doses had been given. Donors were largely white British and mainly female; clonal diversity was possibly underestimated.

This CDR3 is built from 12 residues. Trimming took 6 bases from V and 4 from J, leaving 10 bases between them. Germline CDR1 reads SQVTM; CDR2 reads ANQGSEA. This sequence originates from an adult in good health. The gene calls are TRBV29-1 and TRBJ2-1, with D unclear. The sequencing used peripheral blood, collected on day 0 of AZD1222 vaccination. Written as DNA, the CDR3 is TGCAGCGTCCCCCATCTATACAATGAGCAGTTCTTC. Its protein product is CSVPHLYNEQFF.